The clone carrying this T cell receptor (beta chain) was detected only once. V shed 8 bases and J 3 bases; nucleotides not matched to a gene: 14. There are 16 residues in the CDR3. Germline loops: CDR1 SGHTA, CDR2 FQGNSA. This record comes from a study of blood T cell repertoires in COVID-19. Original processing notes: Using reference gene primer amplification, nucleated cell counts were estimated. TCRdb's table, derived via immunoSEQ multiplex PCR, lists solely in-frame clones and lacks some. D and trimming come from the DNA, and the V and J calls and clone size come from that table. This table holds about 180,000 clones, about 80% found once.

V and J are TRBV7-2 and TRBJ2-5; TRBD2 matches 8 bases. Material for sequencing was peripheral blood. This receptor was obtained from a human donor in a cohort sampled during active COVID-19. The CDR3 here is CASGTRRGAQKETQYF. The DNA for the CDR3 is TGTGCCAGCGGGACTAGAAGAGGGGCGCAAAAAGAGACCCAGTACTTC. Complete variable domain (other parts from reference TRBV7-2 and TRBJ2-5): GAGVSQSPSNKVTEKGKDVELRCDPISGHTALYWYRQSLGQGLEFLIYFQGNSAPDKSGLPSDRFSAERTGGSVSTLTIQRTQQEDSAVYLCASGTRRGAQKETQYFGPGTRLLVL.